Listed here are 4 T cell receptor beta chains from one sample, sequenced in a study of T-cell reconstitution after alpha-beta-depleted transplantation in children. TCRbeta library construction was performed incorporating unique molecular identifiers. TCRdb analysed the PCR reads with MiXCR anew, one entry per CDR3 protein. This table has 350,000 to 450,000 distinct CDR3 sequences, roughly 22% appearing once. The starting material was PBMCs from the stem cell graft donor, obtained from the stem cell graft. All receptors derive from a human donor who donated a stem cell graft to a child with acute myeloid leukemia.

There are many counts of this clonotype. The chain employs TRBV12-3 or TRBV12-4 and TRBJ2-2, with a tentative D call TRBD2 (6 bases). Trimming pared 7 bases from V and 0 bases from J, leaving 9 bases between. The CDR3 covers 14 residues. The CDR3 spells CASMREANTGELFF. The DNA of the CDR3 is TGTGCCAGCATGAGGGAGGCGAACACCGGGGAGCTGTTTTTT.

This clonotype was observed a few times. The CDR3 bases are TGTGCCAGCAGCCGAGGAACGGAGCAGTTCTTC. Protein: CASSRGTEQFF. The J gene is TRBJ2-1, the V gene TRBV11-1; D remains ambiguous. Looked up from germline, CDR1 is SGHAT and CDR2 is FQDESV (reference sequence). The CDR3 sequence is 11 residues long. The germline V and J ends were trimmed by 5 bases and 10 bases, with 9 bases remaining between them.

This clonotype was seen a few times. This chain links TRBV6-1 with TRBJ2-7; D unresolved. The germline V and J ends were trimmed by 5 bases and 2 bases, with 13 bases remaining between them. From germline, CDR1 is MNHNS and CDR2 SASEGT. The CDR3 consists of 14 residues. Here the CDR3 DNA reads TGTGCCAGCAGTCGAGACACGGTTACCTACGAGCAGTACTTC. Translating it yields CASSRDTVTYEQYF.

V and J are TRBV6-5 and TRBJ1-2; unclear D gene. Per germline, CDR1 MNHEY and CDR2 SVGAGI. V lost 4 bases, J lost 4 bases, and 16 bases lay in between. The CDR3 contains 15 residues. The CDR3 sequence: CASSFPLGRGYGYTF. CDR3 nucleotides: TGTGCCAGCAGTTTCCCCTTAGGCCGCGGCTATGGCTACACCTTC.